These 10 T cell receptor beta chains originate from one sample sequenced in a study of blood T cell repertoires in COVID-19. Here immunoSEQ multiplex PCR was the method, and the copy in TCRdb shows in-frame clones only, minus some. Of some 250,000 clones in the sample, roughly 86% were seen once. Sequences were obtained from peripheral blood. Every receptor here comes from a woman under 40 with acute or convalescent COVID-19.

The rearrangement links TRBV6-2 or TRBV6-3 to TRBJ2-1; TRBD2 matches at 13 bases. Germline trimming cut 4 bases from V and 7 bases from J; bases unmatched to any gene: 10. The CDR3 spans 17 residues. Germline V gene data show CDR1 as MNHEY and CDR2 as SVGEGT. The CDR3 spells CASSSQQRTSGRNEQFF. DNA of the CDR3: TGTGCCAGCAGTTCTCAGCAACGGACTAGCGGGAGAAATGAGCAGTTCTTC.

This clone was recorded only once. The chain joins TRBV24-1 to TRBJ2-1, with TRBD2 matching 7 bases. CDR1 and CDR2 from the germline V gene are KGHDR and SFDVKD. The junction had 14 bases not matched to a gene; V was cut back by 5 bases and J by 5 bases. CDR3 length: 17 residues. CDR3 sequence reads: CATSGGLGRATNNEQFF. CDR3 bases: TGTGCCACCAGTGGGGGATTAGGGAGGGCGACAAACAATGAGCAGTTCTTC.

The chain employs TRBV9 and TRBJ2-2; 11 positions agree with TRBD2. J was trimmed by 8 bases and V by 0 bases; bases with no gene match: 0. The CDR3 has 14 residues. The germline CDR1 and CDR2 sequences are SGDLS and YYNGEE. DNA of the CDR3: TGTGCCAGCAGCGTAGTAGCGGGAGGGGGGGAGCTGTTTTTT. Encoded protein: CASSVVAGGGELFF.

V gene TRBV9 combines with J gene TRBJ2-7; tentative D call: TRBD1 (5 bases). This CDR3 contains 15 residues. CDR1 SGDLS and CDR2 YYNGEE come from the germline V gene. Trimming pared 0 bases from V and 2 bases from J, leaving 12 bases between. The CDR3 reads CASSVEGRAPYEQYF. CDR3 DNA: TGTGCCAGCAGCGTAGAGGGCAGGGCCCCCTACGAGCAGTACTTC. Supplemented by reference TRBV9 and TRBJ2-7, the full variable domain reads DSGVTQTPKHLITATGQRVTLRCSPRSGDLSVYWYQQSLDQGLQFLIQYYNGEERAKGNILERFSAQQFPDLHSELNLSSLELGDSALYFCASSVEGRAPYEQYFGPGTRLTVT.

J is TRBJ1-1 and V is TRBV6-5; 9 nucleotides align to TRBD1. Unmatched junction bases numbered 4, after V lost 3 bases and J lost 5 bases. Germline V gives CDR1 MNHEY, CDR2 SVGAGI. The CDR3 is 14 residues long. This chain's CDR3 is CASSYGQGWTEAFF. The CDR3 DNA is TGTGCCAGCAGTTATGGACAGGGGTGGACTGAAGCTTTCTTT.

This chain uses TRBV5-4 with TRBJ2-2; maybe TRBD1 (6 bases). The CDR3 sequence is 15 residues long. Trimming took off 3 bases at V and 3 bases at J, with 12 bases between the two ends. Germline assignment: CDR1 SGHNT and CDR2 YYREEE (reference sequence). CDR3 region: CASSSSGQYTGELFF. The CDR3 coding sequence is TGTGCCAGCAGCTCCTCGGGACAATACACCGGGGAGCTGTTTTTT. The whole variable domain, remainder taken from reference TRBV5-4 and TRBJ2-2, is ETGVTQSPTHLIKTRGQQVTLRCSSQSGHNTVSWYQQALGQGPQFIFQYYREEENGRGNFPPRFSGLQFPNYSSELNVNALELDDSALYLCASSSSGQYTGELFFGEGSRLTVL.

The chain links TRBV6-2 or TRBV6-3 to TRBJ2-1, with TRBD2 matching over 10 bases. J lost 4 bases, V lost 6 bases, and 9 bases had no gene match. Germline loops: CDR1 MNHEY, CDR2 SVGEGT. The CDR3 is 16 amino acids. The CDR3 DNA follows: TGTGCCAGCAGCCCCCTAGCGGGGGACTATTACAATGAGCAGTTCTTC. Translation: CASSPLAGDYYNEQFF.

For this clone: One end of the junction fails to match germline, which may point to a read error. The rearrangement links TRBV2 to TRBJ2-3; 13 positions match TRBD2. There are 13 residues in the CDR3. From germline, CDR1 is SNHLY and CDR2 FYNNEI. The CDR3 DNA follows: TGTGCCAGCAGTGACGGGACTAGCGGGGATCGGGATTTT. Its translation is CASSDGTSGDRDF.

V usage is TRBV5-1 and J usage is TRBJ2-2; 8 bases match TRBD2. V shed 4 bases and J 4 bases; nucleotides not matched to a gene: 12. The CDR3 has 17 amino acids. In germline, CDR1 is SGHRS, CDR2 YFSETQ. CDR3 coding DNA: TGCGCCAGCAGCCGTTTCAGCGGGAGCCGATTCACCGGGGAGCTGTTTTTT. Protein: CASSRFSGSRFTGELFF.

The V and J genes are TRBV9 and TRBJ2-7, with D unclear. The CDR3 contains 14 residues. V lost 4 bases and J lost 3, with 14 bases in between. In germline, CDR1 is SGDLS, CDR2 YYNGEE. The CDR3 sequence: CASSPSAGLYEQYF. CDR3 sequence (DNA): TGTGCCAGCAGCCCAAGTGCAGGTCTCTACGAGCAGTACTTC.